These 20 T cell receptor beta chains came from one sample sequenced in a study of blood T cell repertoires in COVID-19. Sequenced by immunoSEQ multiplex PCR; TCRdb stores in-frame clones only, minus some. The table shows some 120,000 clones, with around 85% occurring only once. The specimen sequenced was peripheral blood. Receptors were obtained from a woman aged 45-60 years with acute or convalescent COVID-19.

This chain connects TRBV28 to TRBJ1-6; no clear D gene. Germline V CDR1 and CDR2: MDHEN, SYDVKM. Trimming took off 6 bases at V and 5 bases at J, with 17 bases between the two ends. The CDR3 has 16 amino acids. The CDR3 DNA is TGTGCCAGCAGCCCACGGGGTCCAGTCAATAATTCACCCCTCCACTTT. Its translation is CASSPRGPVNNSPLHF.

V gene TRBV2 combines with J gene TRBJ1-3, with unresolved D. V lost 6 bases, J lost 2 bases, and 5 bases lay in between. Germline CDR1 SNHLY, CDR2 FYNNEI. The CDR3 extends over 12 amino acids. The CDR3 DNA sequence: TGTGCCAGCAGAGCGACTGGAAACACCATATATTTT. This sequence encodes CASRATGNTIYF.

This sequence joins TRBV6-2 or TRBV6-3 and TRBJ1-5; a possible D gene is TRBD1 (5 bases). Germline CDR1 MNHEY, CDR2 SVGEGT. The CDR3 has 15 amino acids. V lost 2 bases and J lost 2, with 10 bases in between. This CDR3 is CASSYRGGGNQPQHF. CDR3 coding DNA: TGTGCCAGCAGTTACCGGGGCGGGGGCAATCAGCCCCAGCATTTT.

The V gene is TRBV18, the J gene TRBJ1-4; D uncertain. CDR1 is KGHSH and CDR2 is LQKENI in the germline V gene. V was cut by 1 base and J by 4 bases, with 7 bases left in between. This CDR3 is 14 amino acids long. The CDR3 is CASSPQSDNEKLFF. The CDR3 DNA follows: TGTGCCAGCTCACCACAGAGCGATAATGAAAAACTGTTTTTT.

The chain uses TRBV9 and TRBJ1-1; 7 nucleotides agree with TRBD1. Trimming took 4 bases from V and 5 from J; bases not matched to a gene: 8. The CDR3 runs to 14 residues. The germline CDR1 and CDR2 sequences are SGDLS and YYNGEE. The CDR3 protein is CASSPETGWTEAFF. Here the CDR3 DNA reads TGTGCCAGCAGCCCCGAGACAGGGTGGACTGAAGCTTTCTTT. Combining the CDR3 with reference TRBV9 and TRBJ1-1 gives the whole variable domain DSGVTQTPKHLITATGQRVTLRCSPRSGDLSVYWYQQSLDQGLQFLIQYYNGEERAKGNILERFSAQQFPDLHSELNLSSLELGDSALYFCASSPETGWTEAFFGQGTRLTVV.

This rearrangement joins TRBV27 to TRBJ1-5; D may be TRBD1 (5 bases). Per the germline V gene, CDR1 is MNHEY and CDR2 is SMNVEV (reference sequence). The length of the CDR3 is 15 residues. Trimming shortened V by 6 bases and J by 8 bases, and 20 bases separated the two germline ends. CDR3 DNA: TGTGCCAGCAGCATAAGTATCGGGGGTGGTAAGCCCCAGCATTTT. Its translation is CASSISIGGGKPQHF.

The gene calls are TRBV6-5 and TRBJ2-4; 9 bases are a match to TRBD2. Losses at the gene ends were 8 bases for V and 7 bases for J; bases not matched to a gene: 6. CDR3 size: 13 residues. In germline, CDR1 is MNHEY, CDR2 SVGAGI. CDR3 nucleotides: TGTGCCAGCGCGGCTAGCGGGGAGAACATTCAGTACTTC. It yields the protein CASAASGENIQYF.

The chain carries TRBV5-6 and TRBJ2-7; D is uncertain. Between the trimmed V and J ends, which lost 4 bases and 1 base, there was a span of 12 bases. The CDR3 consists of 14 residues. Germline V CDR1 and CDR2: SGHDT, YYEEEE. The CDR3 loop reads CASSGGQSSYEQYF. CDR3 nucleotides: TGTGCCAGCAGCGGCGGCCAGAGTTCCTACGAGCAGTACTTC.

The CDR3 region has the DNA TGTGCCAGCCGCTTGCAGGGGCGGGAGAACTATGGCTACACCTTC. Protein sequence: CASRLQGRENYGYTF. The V and J genes are TRBV27 and TRBJ1-2; D is possibly TRBD1 (6 bases). Germline loops: CDR1 MNHEY, CDR2 SMNVEV (reference sequence). Trimming shortened V by 8 bases and J by 2 bases, and 18 bases separated the two germline ends. The CDR3 extends over 15 amino acids.

This chain connects TRBV12-3 or TRBV12-4 to TRBJ1-6, with 8 positions matching TRBD1. This CDR3 contains 13 residues. V lost 5 bases, J lost 10 bases, and 4 bases stayed unmatched. The CDR3 DNA sequence: TGTGCCAGCAGTGGACAGGGTGGGTCACCCCTCCACTTT. It specifies CASSGQGGSPLHF.

The J gene is TRBJ1-5, the V gene TRBV19; D might be TRBD1 (5 bases). The germline V gene has CDR1 LNHDA and CDR2 SQIVND (reference sequence). The CDR3 consists of 13 residues. With 6 bases removed from V and 5 bases from J, the gap between germline ends came to 11 bases. This chain's CDR3 is CASSPAGYQPQHF. The DNA for the CDR3 is TGTGCCAGTAGCCCTGCAGGGTATCAGCCCCAGCATTTT. The full variable domain, in which reference TRBV19 and TRBJ1-5 provide the parts outside the CDR3, is DGGITQSPKYLFRKEGQNVTLSCEQNLNHDAMYWYRQDPGQGLRLIYYSQIVNDFQKGDIAEGYSVSREKKESFPLTVTSAQKNPTAFYLCASSPAGYQPQHFGDGTRLSIL.

The chain is built from TRBV24-1 and TRBJ1-2; TRBD1 matches at 8 bases. The junction had 9 bases not matched to a gene; V was cut back by 4 bases and J by 3 bases. CDR3 length: 16 residues. Per the germline V gene, CDR1 is KGHDR and CDR2 is SFDVKD. The DNA of the CDR3 is TGTGCCACCAGTGACACGGGACAGGCGTTGGACTATGGCTACACCTTC. It codes for CATSDTGQALDYGYTF.

This clone has ten or more counts. J is TRBJ2-3 and V is TRBV3-1 (or the pseudogene TRBV3-2), with 9 nucleotides matching TRBD2. Trimming took 5 bases from V and 1 from J; bases not matched to a gene: 7. Germline V CDR1 and CDR2: LGHDT, YNNKEL (reference sequence). The CDR3 has 16 residues. The CDR3 protein is CASSNSLAGGTDTQYF. The DNA of the CDR3 is TGTGCCAGCAGCAACTCACTAGCGGGCGGCACAGATACGCAGTATTTT.

The rearrangement uses TRBV30 and TRBJ1-2, with 11 bases identical to TRBD1. V lost 0 bases, J lost 4 bases, and 10 bases stayed unmatched. Germline V gene data show CDR1 as GTSNPN and CDR2 as SVGIG (reference sequence). CDR3 size: 17 residues. The CDR3 sequence is CAWSVRGTGGPLYGYTF. The CDR3, as DNA: TGTGCCTGGAGTGTACGGGGGACAGGGGGTCCTCTCTATGGCTACACCTTC.

The rearrangement joins TRBV6-5 to TRBJ1-1; maybe TRBD1 (6 bases). Per germline, CDR1 MNHEY and CDR2 SVGAGI. The ends were cut back, 10 bases at V and 1 base at J, with 13 bases in the middle. The CDR3 is 13 residues long. CDR3 in amino acids: CANQLQGNTEAFF. The CDR3 coding sequence is TGTGCCAACCAATTACAGGGGAACACTGAAGCTTTCTTT.

This clone was found once. This sequence joins TRBV5-1 and TRBJ1-1; TRBD1 agrees at 12 bases. CDR1 is SGHRS, CDR2 YFSETQ, per germline. CDR3 length: 15 amino acids. V lost 4 bases to trimming and J lost 3 bases; unmatched junction nucleotides: 4. In nucleotides, the CDR3 is TGCGCCAGCAGCCCGGGACAGGGGGCTGACACTGAAGCTTTCTTT. Translating it yields CASSPGQGADTEAFF.

The chain employs TRBV27 and TRBJ2-7; possibly TRBD1 for D (6 bases). This CDR3 has 17 residues. V lost 3 bases, J lost 2 bases, and 20 bases lay in between. Germline loops: CDR1 MNHEY, CDR2 SMNVEV (reference sequence). This chain's CDR3 is CASSLKPPGHRTYEQYF. CDR3 nucleotide sequence: TGTGCCAGCAGTTTGAAACCCCCGGGACACCGAACCTACGAGCAGTACTTC.

This chain joins TRBV3-1 (or the pseudogene TRBV3-2) and TRBJ1-2, with D unclear. The germline CDR1 and CDR2 sequences are LGHDT and YNNKEL (reference sequence). This CDR3 has 15 amino acids. Trimming removed 0 bases from V and 0 bases from J, with 8 bases in between. The CDR3 region is CASSQDRQTNYGYTF. CDR3 DNA: TGTGCCAGCAGCCAAGATAGACAAACTAACTATGGCTACACCTTC.

The gene calls are TRBV5-6 and TRBJ2-3; TRBD2 aligns across 7 bases. CDR1 and CDR2 from the germline V gene are SGHDT and YYEEEE. The CDR3 loop spans 14 amino acids. V shed 3 bases, J shed 5 bases, and the junction held 6 bases outside the gene matches. The CDR3 DNA follows: TGTGCCAGCAGCTCGAGGGCTAGCGGAGATACGCAGTATTTT. It encodes CASSSRASGDTQYF. Full variable domain (remainder filled in from reference TRBV5-6 and TRBJ2-3): DAGVTQSPTHLIKTRGQQVTLRCSPKSGHDTVSWYQQALGQGPQFIFQYYEEEERQRGNFPDRFSGHQFPNYSSELNVNALLLGDSALYLCASSSRASGDTQYFGPGTRLTVL.

The V and J genes are TRBV29-1 and TRBJ1-4; the D is unclear. The CDR3 sequence is 14 residues long. V lost 5 bases, J lost 5 bases, and 15 bases lay in between. Germline values: CDR1 SQVTM, CDR2 ANQGSEA. The CDR3 region has the DNA TGCAGCGTTCCATCGCTAGACTCGAATGAAAAACTGTTTTTT. Translation gives CSVPSLDSNEKLFF.